The clone carrying this TCR beta chain was picked up a small number of times. Its matching antigen is unknown. The data derive from a study of CD8+ T cells in alopecia areata. Study-level points and caveats: Lesional scalp, especially alopecia totalis/universalis, showed higher clonality than normal scalp.

Once RNA had been extracted, it was reverse transcribed into cDNA to act as the sequencing template. The method was immunoSEQ multiplex PCR; TCRdb's version includes in-frame clones alone and lacks a portion of them. The sample holds some 130,000 clones, more than 40% seen once. This CDR3 spans 16 amino acids. The V gene lost 0 bases and the J gene lost 8 bases, with 16 bases spanning the gap. Germline V CDR1 and CDR2: SNHLY, FYNNEI. The chain recombines TRBV2 with TRBJ1-4, with a possible D match to TRBD1 (5 bases). The specimen was CD8+ T cells sorted from blood, collected at week 0. The TCR originated in a human donor with alopecia areata. CDR3 protein: CASSEALSRVEEKLFF. CDR3 in DNA: TGTGCCAGCAGTGAAGCGCTTAGCAGGGTTGAAGAAAAACTGTTTTTT.